The clone carrying this T cell receptor (beta chain) has just one count. Expressed TCRB transcripts were sequenced because the entire RNA isolate underwent reverse transcription. Libraries were prepared by immunoSEQ multiplex PCR; TCRdb keeps only in-frame clonotypes and omits some of them. Among 400,000 to 600,000 clones listed, over 25% were seen once. These data come from a study of beta chain features in type 1 diabetes. Sequencing was performed on naive CD4+ T cells from blood. This TCR was recovered from a young man in good health.

The DNA for the CDR3 is TGTGCCAGCAGCGTCCGGTACCAAGAGACCCAGTACTTC. Its protein is CASSVRYQETQYF. The chain couples TRBV9 to TRBJ2-5, with no clear D. The germline CDR1 and CDR2 sequences are SGDLS and YYNGEE. V shed 2 bases and J shed 0 bases, with 5 bases lying between them. CDR3 length: 13 residues.